Below, 3 T cell receptor beta chains from the same sample are listed, as sequenced in a study of T cell clonality in common variable immunodeficiency. The method was immunoSEQ multiplex PCR; TCRdb's version includes in-frame clones alone and lacks a portion of them. This sample includes 40,000 to 55,000 clones with no singletons; its ten biggest clones take up 8% to 13%. The sequenced material came from peripheral blood mononuclear cells. The source is a person between 18 and 75 years old in good health.

This clone has at least ten counts. The read falls 3 residues short of the CDR3 end, and the missing part is taken from the germline J gene. The V gene is TRBV18, the J gene TRBJ1-2; 8 bases line up with TRBD1. V shed 3 bases and J 7 bases; nucleotides not matched to a gene: 13. The germline CDR1 and CDR2 sequences are KGHSH and LQKENI. CDR3 length: 16 amino acids. The CDR3 protein is CASSPDVGRGPSGYTF. The CDR3 DNA, read in part, is TGTGCCAGCTCACCGGATGTAGGCAGGGGGCCTAGTGGC.

This clone showed up many times. The read ends 3 residues early relative to the CDR3; the germline J gene fills the gap. V and J are TRBV20-1 and TRBJ2-5; D gene ambiguous. The CDR3 has 16 residues. Trimming left V 6 bases short and J 2 bases short, with 22 bases between. The V gene's germline CDR1 is DFQATT and CDR2 SNEGSKA (reference sequence). CDR3 bases read: TGCAGTGCCCTCCCACCTAGGAGAGACCCGCAAGAGACC. It encodes CSALPPRRDPQET. Given in full, the CDR3 is CSALPPRRDPQETQYF.

This clone was recorded many times. The read ends 3 residues early relative to the CDR3; the germline J gene fills the gap. The chain uses TRBV20-1 and TRBJ2-3, with 9 bases fitting TRBD2. Germline V gene data show CDR1 as DFQATT and CDR2 as SNEGSKA (reference sequence). This CDR3 spans 15 amino acids. Germline trimming cut 0 bases from V and 1 base from J; bases unmatched to any gene: 2. The sequenced part of the CDR3 DNA is TGCAGTGCTAGAGAGTGGACTAGCGGCACAGATACG. It codes for CSAREWTSGTDT. The CDR3, in full, reads CSAREWTSGTDTQYF.